This T cell receptor beta chain was captured by sequencing in a study of blood T cell repertoires in COVID-19. The protocol was immunoSEQ multiplex PCR, while the TCRdb copy is restricted to in-frame clones and leaves out a portion. The sample holds roughly 250,000 clones; 84% are singletons and the top ten take around 4%. This clone was counted a single time. One end of the junction fails to match germline, which may point to a read error. Per the germline V gene, CDR1 is ENHRY and CDR2 is SYGVKD. This CDR3 has 14 amino acids. Sequencing used peripheral blood. The sequence came from a man in his forties or fifties with acute or convalescent COVID-19. The chain is built from TRBV10-3 and TRBJ2-6; 8 nucleotides line up with TRBD1. This CDR3 reads CAISESQGVNVLTF. DNA for the CDR3: TGTGCCATCAGTGAGTCACAGGGGGTCAACGTCCTGACTTTC.